This TCR beta chain is drawn from a study of blood T cells in healthy people across ages. Turning to this clonotype: Antigen specificity is unknown.

Then a second PCR, running about 7 to 11 cycles, was carried out with a sample-barcoded 5' primer and a J-beta primer mix. TCRdb called the 5' RACE reads again in MiXCR, with one record for every CDR3 protein. The data contain about 970,000 distinct CDR3 sequences, roughly 51% of them singletons. General study results and limits: PBMCs were not sorted, which prevented a conclusive comparison of naive versus antigen-experienced cells.

This receptor was obtained from a woman aged 55 to 70 in good health. Sequenced input: blood.

This chain's CDR3 is CASSCPNCTQETQYF. Here the CDR3 DNA reads TGTGCCAGCAGCTGCCCAAACTGCACCCAAGAGACCCAGTACTTC. The rearrangement uses TRBV7-2 and TRBJ2-5, with D unclear. The V gene lost 4 bases and the J gene lost 1 base, with 13 bases spanning the gap. CDR3 size: 15 residues. Germline CDR1 reads SGHTA; CDR2 reads FQGNSA.